A selection of T cell receptor beta chains follows, all from one sample in a study of neurological immune-mediated disorders. TCRdb used MiXCR to reprocess the 5' RACE reads, holding one entry per CDR3 protein. Found here are about 59,000 distinct CDR3 sequences, about 12% of them singletons; the top ten hold 9.5% to 12%. Sequencing input: PBMCs. Receptors were obtained from a woman aged 60 to 75 with HTLV-1-associated myelopathy (HAM/TSP). The CDR3 runs from the conserved cysteine through the conserved F or W. Clone size is given for some rows only: seen once, a few or many times, or a class if the clone is expanded.

TRBJ2-1,many,TRBV5-1,CASSLASGSRDEQFF
TRBJ2-1,NA,TRBV7-3,CASSPLGNDEQFF
TRBJ1-2,many,TRBV5-1,CASSSGRWGFLSGKGYTF
TRBJ2-1,many,TRBV29-1,CSGKDYNEQFF
TRBJ2-2,many,TRBV3-1,CASSQLSGRARDTGELFF
TRBJ2-3,many,TRBV3-1,CASSRHIAGGTDTQYF
TRBJ2-1,many,TRBV18,CASSPPLAGYNEQFF
TRBJ2-3,many,TRBV10-3,CAISTSTDTQYF
TRBJ2-3,many,TRBV20-1,CSARTSGRTDTQYF
TRBJ2-5,NA,TRBV5-1,CVSSGGGGSRETQYF
TRBJ1-2,many,TRBV10-3,CAISEYGQGPGYTF
TRBJ2-1,many,TRBV10-3,CAISDLAGRNEQFF
TRBJ1-4,many,TRBV6-1,CASHTGINEKLFF
TRBJ1-1,many,TRBV10-3,CAISESQTEAFF
TRBJ2-4,many,TRBV7-9,CASSLRGAKNIQYF
TRBJ2-1,many,TRBV28,CASRTRRANNEQFF
TRBJ1-2,many,TRBV5-1,CASSFGTSNYGYTF
TRBJ2-1,NA,TRBV20-1,CSARPRTGTAYNEQFF
TRBJ2-7,many,TRBV5-1,CASSKVAYEQYF
TRBJ1-1,many,TRBV28,CASSFGQGSEAFF
TRBJ2-5,many,TRBV29-1,CSARGGETQYF
TRBJ2-7,many,TRBV12-3/TRBV12-4,CASSFRVYEQYF
TRBJ2-7,many,TRBV9,CASSSPGFNEQYF
TRBJ2-1,many,TRBV7-2,CASSLVLGGTGAAGEQFF
TRBJ2-5,many,TRBV5-1,CASSSGTSGFPQETQYF
TRBJ1-5,many,TRBV15,CATSPGTVSNQPQHF
TRBJ2-4,few,TRBV5-1,CASSLVGDSRAKNIQYF
TRBJ2-7,many,TRBV5-1,CASSLGQLAGSSYEQYF
TRBJ2-1,many,TRBV20-1,CSARGDTSSYNEQFF
TRBJ2-1,many,TRBV11-2,CASSLDARTSGAYNEQFF
TRBJ1-2,many,TRBV2,CASGLTGGSEGYTF
TRBJ2-3,NA,TRBV14,CASSQAWTGKFTNTQYF
TRBJ1-2,many,TRBV2,CASHRTGGDYGYTF
TRBJ2-2,many,TRBV5-8,CASSLGASGPYTGELFF
TRBJ2-2,many,TRBV20-1,CSARDGRVGTGELFF
TRBJ2-4,many,TRBV12-3/TRBV12-4,CASSYGGGVNIQYF
TRBJ1-5,NA,TRBV19,CASSIWDPGQPQHF
TRBJ1-1,many,TRBV29-1,CSVDGEGAPNTEAFF
TRBJ1-1,many,TRBV12-3/TRBV12-4,CASSLGQMNTEAFF
TRBJ1-2,many,TRBV7-9,CASSLSSLGQLNGYTF
TRBJ2-1,NA,TRBV6-6,CASSYSITPRDNEQFF
TRBJ2-5,many,TRBV7-9,CASSLRYQETQYF
TRBJ1-1,few,TRBV6-1,CASSELEMNTEAFF
TRBJ2-2,many,TRBV7-2,CATATGAGPPNTGELFF
TRBJ1-4,many,TRBV6-5,CASSTDLWGEKLFF
TRBJ2-2,many,TRBV7-3,CASSLNRNTGELFF
TRBJ2-7,many,TRBV15,CATSSNLAGGPHEQYF
TRBJ2-7,NA,TRBV28,CASITSYEQYF
TRBJ2-7,NA,TRBV7-9,CASSTPGQRGYEQYF
TRBJ2-1,many,TRBV18,CASSPGREGEQFF